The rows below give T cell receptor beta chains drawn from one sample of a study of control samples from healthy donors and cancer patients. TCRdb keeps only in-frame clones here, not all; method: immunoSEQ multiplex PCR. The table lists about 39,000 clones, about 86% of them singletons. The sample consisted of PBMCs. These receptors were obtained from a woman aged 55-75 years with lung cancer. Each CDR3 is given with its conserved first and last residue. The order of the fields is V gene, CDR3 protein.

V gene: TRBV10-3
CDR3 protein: CAISEMNQPQHF

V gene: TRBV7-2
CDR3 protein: CASSLRYEQYF

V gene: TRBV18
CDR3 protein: CASSPPTVAGELFF

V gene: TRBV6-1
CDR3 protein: CASSEAQVEGDYTF

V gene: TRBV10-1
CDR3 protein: CASSAGGAKNIQYF

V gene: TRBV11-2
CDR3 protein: CASSPSSGANVLTF

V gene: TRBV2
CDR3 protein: CASRGTGTAAEAFF

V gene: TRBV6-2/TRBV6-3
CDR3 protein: CASSYSGTGDEQFF

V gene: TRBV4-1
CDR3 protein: CASSHRTLGYGYTF

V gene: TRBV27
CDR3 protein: CASTPTVSNGPQHF

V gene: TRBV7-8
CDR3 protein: CASGLPDDYTGELFF

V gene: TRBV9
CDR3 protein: CASSVGASSYNEQFF

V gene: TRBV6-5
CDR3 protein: CASTLGGKAFF

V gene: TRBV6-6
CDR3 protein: CASSYPPGTEAFF

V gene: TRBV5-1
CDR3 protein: CASSPTSGSYHEQFF

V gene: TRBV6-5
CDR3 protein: CARRDSGANVLTF

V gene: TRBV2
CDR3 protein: CASLPDRYTDTQYF

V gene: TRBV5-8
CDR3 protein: CASSLTRVWRGGYTF